A single sample is the source of the 2 T cell receptor beta chains below, sequenced in a study of technical replicates of blood from several donors. The assay was immunoSEQ multiplex PCR, and TCRdb's table has in-frame clones only and misses some. The sample consists of 74,000 or so clones, around 90% of them appearing once. Sequenced input: T cells isolated from PBMCs. The receptors shown here come from a human donor in good health.

The chain recombines TRBV28 with TRBJ2-1; D gene ambiguous. Germline V gene sequence: CDR1 MDHEN, CDR2 SYDVKM. V gave up 7 bases and J gave up 5 bases, with 24 bases separating them. The CDR3 contains 17 residues. CDR3 bases: TGTGCCAGCACCACGGATAAGCGTGCCCGGTGGGACAATGAGCAGTTCTTC. Residues: CASTTDKRARWDNEQFF.

The V gene is TRBV29-1, the J gene TRBJ2-1; 9 nucleotides agree with TRBD2. J gave up 4 bases and V 6 bases, and 10 bases lay outside the gene matches. The CDR3 totals 15 residues. Germline V gene lookup returns CDR1 SQVTM and CDR2 ANQGSEA. The CDR3 DNA reads as TGCAGCGTCCGCACCGGGACTAGCATATACAATGAGCAGTTCTTC. It specifies CSVRTGTSIYNEQFF.